This TCR beta chain was sequenced during a study of read filtering for tumor transcriptome and immune sequencing. Study findings and constraints: About 81.9% of IR-seq clonotypes had one read, totaling about 3.5% of reads; RNA-seq: around 70% and 40%. Dropping single-read clonotypes raised IR-seq and RNA-seq shared-clonotype correlation.

The sample holds many counts of this clonotype. Its antigen is currently unknown. Germline V lookup: CDR1 GTSNPN, CDR2 SVGIG (reference sequence). This CDR3 is built from 19 residues. Trimming took off 2 bases at V and 0 bases at J, with 23 bases between the two ends. From about 400 ng of RNA, a library with molecular barcoded alpha/delta and beta/gamma adaptors was made. One entry per CDR3 protein, called by TCRdb with MiXCR from the reads. The table lists about 48,000 distinct CDR3 sequences, around a fifth of them singletons. The sequenced material came from a population of CD138-negative cells sorted from bone marrow. The chain carries TRBV30 and TRBJ2-1; D might be TRBD1 (6 bases). The clonotype comes from a donor at least 40 years old with multiple myeloma. The CDR3 DNA reads as TGTGCCTGGAGTCGGCAGGGACAAGACCTCCTTAGCTCCTACAATGAGCAGTTCTTC. Translated, it gives CAWSRQGQDLLSSYNEQFF.